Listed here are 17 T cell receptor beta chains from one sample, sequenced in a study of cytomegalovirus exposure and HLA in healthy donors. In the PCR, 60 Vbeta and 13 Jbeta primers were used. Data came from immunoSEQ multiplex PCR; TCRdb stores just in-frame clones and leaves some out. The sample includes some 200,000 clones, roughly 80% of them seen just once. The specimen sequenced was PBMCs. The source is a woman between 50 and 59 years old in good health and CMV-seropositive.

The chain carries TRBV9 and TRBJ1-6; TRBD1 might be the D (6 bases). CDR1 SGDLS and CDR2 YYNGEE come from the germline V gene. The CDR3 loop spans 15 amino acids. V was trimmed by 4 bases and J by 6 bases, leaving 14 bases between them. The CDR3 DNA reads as TGTGCCAGCAGCACTACAGGGTGGGGTAATTCACCCCTCCACTTT. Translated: CASSTTGWGNSPLHF.

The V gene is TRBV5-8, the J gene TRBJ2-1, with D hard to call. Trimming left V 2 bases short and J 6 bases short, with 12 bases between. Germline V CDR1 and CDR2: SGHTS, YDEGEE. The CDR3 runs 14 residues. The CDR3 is CASSFGEPLNEQFF. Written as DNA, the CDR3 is TGTGCCAGCAGCTTCGGTGAACCTCTCAATGAGCAGTTCTTC.

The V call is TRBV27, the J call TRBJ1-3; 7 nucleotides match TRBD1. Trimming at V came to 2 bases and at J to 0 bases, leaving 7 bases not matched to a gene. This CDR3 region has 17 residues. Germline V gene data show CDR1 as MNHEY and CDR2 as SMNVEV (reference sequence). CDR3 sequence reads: CASSLTGAALSGNTIYF. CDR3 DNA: TGTGCCAGCAGTTTAACAGGGGCCGCGCTCTCTGGAAACACCATATATTTT.

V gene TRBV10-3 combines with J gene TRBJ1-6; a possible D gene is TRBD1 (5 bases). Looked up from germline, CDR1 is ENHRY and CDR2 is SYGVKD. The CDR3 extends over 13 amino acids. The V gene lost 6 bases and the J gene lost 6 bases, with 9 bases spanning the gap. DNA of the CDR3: TGTGCCATCAGGACAGTCGCTAATTCACCCCTCCACTTT. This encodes CAIRTVANSPLHF.

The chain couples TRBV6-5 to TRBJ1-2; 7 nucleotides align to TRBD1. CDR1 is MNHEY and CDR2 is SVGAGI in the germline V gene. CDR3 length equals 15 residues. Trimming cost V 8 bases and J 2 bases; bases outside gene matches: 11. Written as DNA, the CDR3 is TGTGCCAGCCGACCGGGACAGAATAGGAACTATGGCTACACCTTC. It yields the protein CASRPGQNRNYGYTF.

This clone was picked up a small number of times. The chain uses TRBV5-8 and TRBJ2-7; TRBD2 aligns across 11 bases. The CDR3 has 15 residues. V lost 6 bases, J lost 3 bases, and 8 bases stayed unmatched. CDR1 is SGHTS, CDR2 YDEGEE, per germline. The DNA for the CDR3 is TGTGCCAGCAAAGGGATAGCGGGGGGGCGCTACGAGCAGTACTTC. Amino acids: CASKGIAGGRYEQYF.

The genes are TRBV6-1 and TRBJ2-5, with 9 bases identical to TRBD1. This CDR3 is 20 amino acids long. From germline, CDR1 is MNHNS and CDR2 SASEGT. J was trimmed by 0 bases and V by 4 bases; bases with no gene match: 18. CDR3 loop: CASSGRAGTGWTKDQETQYF. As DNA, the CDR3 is TGTGCCAGCAGTGGACGGGCCGGGACAGGGTGGACCAAGGACCAAGAGACCCAGTACTTC.

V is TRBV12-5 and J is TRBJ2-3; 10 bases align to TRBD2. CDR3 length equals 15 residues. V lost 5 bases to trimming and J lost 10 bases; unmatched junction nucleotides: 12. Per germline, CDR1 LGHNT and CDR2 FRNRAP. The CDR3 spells CASGQAGGPGLAQYF. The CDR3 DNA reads TGTGCTAGTGGTCAAGCGGGGGGGCCCGGGTTAGCGCAGTATTTT.

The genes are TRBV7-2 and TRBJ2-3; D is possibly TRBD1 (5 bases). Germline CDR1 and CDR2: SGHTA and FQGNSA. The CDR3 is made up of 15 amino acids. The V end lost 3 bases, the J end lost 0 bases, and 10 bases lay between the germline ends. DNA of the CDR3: TGTGCCAGCAGCTTGGGGCTAACTAGCACAGATACGCAGTATTTT. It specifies CASSLGLTSTDTQYF. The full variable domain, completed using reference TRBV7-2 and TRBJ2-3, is GAGVSQSPSNKVTEKGKDVELRCDPISGHTALYWYRQSLGQGLEFLIYFQGNSAPDKSGLPSDRFSAERTGGSVSTLTIQRTQQEDSAVYLCASSLGLTSTDTQYFGPGTRLTVL.

In DNA, the CDR3 is TGTGCCAGCAGCTTAGGCGCAGGGCGACTCTACGAGCAGTACTTC. Residues: CASSLGAGRLYEQYF. J is TRBJ2-7 and V is TRBV7-9; weak D call: TRBD1 (5 bases). The CDR3 sequence is 15 residues long. Trimming took 1 base from V and 3 from J, leaving 13 bases between them. Germline CDR1 is SEHNR and CDR2 is FQNEAQ (reference sequence).

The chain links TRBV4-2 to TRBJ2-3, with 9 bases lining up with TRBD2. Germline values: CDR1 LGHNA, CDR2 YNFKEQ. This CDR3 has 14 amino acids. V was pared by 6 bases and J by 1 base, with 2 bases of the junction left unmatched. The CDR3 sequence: CASSPSGGTDTQYF. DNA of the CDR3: TGTGCCAGCAGTCCTAGCGGGGGCACAGATACGCAGTATTTT.

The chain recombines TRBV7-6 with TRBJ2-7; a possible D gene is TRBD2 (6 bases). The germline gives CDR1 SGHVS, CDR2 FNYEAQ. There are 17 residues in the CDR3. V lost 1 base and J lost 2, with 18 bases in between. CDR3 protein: CASSLGSTGTGAYEQYF. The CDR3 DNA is TGTGCCAGCAGCTTAGGGTCCACCGGGACGGGGGCCTACGAGCAGTACTTC.

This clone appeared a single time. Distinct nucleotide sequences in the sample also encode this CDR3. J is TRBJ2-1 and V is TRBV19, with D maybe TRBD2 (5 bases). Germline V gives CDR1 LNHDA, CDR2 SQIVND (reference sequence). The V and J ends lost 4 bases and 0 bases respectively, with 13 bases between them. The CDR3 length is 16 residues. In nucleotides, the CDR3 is TGTGCCAGTAGTAGTAGCGTTCCCTCCTCCTACAATGAGCAGTTCTTC. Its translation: CASSSSVPSSYNEQFF. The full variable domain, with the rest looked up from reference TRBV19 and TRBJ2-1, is DGGITQSPKYLFRKEGQNVTLSCEQNLNHDAMYWYRQDPGQGLRLIYYSQIVNDFQKGDIAEGYSVSREKKESFPLTVTSAQKNPTAFYLCASSSSVPSSYNEQFFGPGTRLTVL.

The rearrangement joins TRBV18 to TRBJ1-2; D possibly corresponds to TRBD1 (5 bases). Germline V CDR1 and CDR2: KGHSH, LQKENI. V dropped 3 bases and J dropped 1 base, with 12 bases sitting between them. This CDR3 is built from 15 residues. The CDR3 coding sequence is TGTGCCAGCTCACCGAGCCCGGACATTAACTATGGCTACACCTTC. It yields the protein CASSPSPDINYGYTF.

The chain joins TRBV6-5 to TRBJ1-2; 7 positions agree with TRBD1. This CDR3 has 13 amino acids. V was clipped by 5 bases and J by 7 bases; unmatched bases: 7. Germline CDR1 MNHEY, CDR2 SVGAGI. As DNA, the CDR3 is TGTGCCAGCAGTCTCGGACAGGAATTTGGCTACACCTTC. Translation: CASSLGQEFGYTF.

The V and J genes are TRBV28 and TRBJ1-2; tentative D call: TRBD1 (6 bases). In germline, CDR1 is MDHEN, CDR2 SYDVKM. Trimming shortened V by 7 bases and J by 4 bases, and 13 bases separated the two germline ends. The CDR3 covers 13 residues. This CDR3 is CASNRDKVYGYTF. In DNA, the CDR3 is TGTGCCAGCAATCGGGACAAAGTCTATGGCTACACCTTC.

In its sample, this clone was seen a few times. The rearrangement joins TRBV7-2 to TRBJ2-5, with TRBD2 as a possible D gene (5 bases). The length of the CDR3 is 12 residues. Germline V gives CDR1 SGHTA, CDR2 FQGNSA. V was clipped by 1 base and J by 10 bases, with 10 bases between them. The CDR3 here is CASSLVGRDQYF. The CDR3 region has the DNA TGTGCCAGCAGCTTAGTTGGGAGAGACCAGTACTTC.